This TCR beta chain is from a study of cytomegalovirus exposure and HLA in healthy donors. Study-wide findings and caveats: First-cohort TCR clusters were later found to tend to co-occur in the 120 or so validation repertoires. Many donors shared some public TCRs, even though most TCR sequences were rare.

The table came from immunoSEQ multiplex PCR; TCRdb's copy has only in-frame clones and leaves some out. Of some 170,000 clones in the sample, 65% to 90% are singletons; the top ten hold approximately 2.4%. The CDR3 contains 14 residues. The germline CDR1 and CDR2 sequences are MNHEY and SMNVEV (reference sequence). The V end was cut by 0 bases, the J end by 1 base, with 7 bases between. The donors were part of the validation cohort of 120 subjects. That cohort was separate from the first cohort, which comprised some 670 subjects. A note on this clone: Its specificity is unknown. The sample contains more than one DNA sequence encoding this CDR3.

The rearrangement links TRBV27 to TRBJ2-7; the D is unclear. The specimen was PBMCs. The clonotype comes from a woman aged 18-29 years in good health and CMV-seronegative. The CDR3, as DNA: TGTGCCAGCAGTTTATCGGGCAGTTCCTACGAGCAGTACTTC. Amino acid sequence: CASSLSGSSYEQYF.